This is a list of T cell receptor beta chains from one sample in a study of blood T cell repertoires in COVID-19. The table came from immunoSEQ multiplex PCR; TCRdb's copy has only in-frame clones and leaves some out. The repertoire has 65,000 to 90,000 clones, 89% of them found once; the top ten carry 8% to 9.5%. The sample comprised peripheral blood. The origin of the receptors is a man aged 45-65 years with acute or convalescent COVID-19. CDR3s include the opening cysteine and the closing phenylalanine or tryptophan. The order of the fields is clone size, V gene, D gene, J gene, CDR3 protein, CDR3 DNA. The D gene is left open where the match is weak. For some rows the clone size is stated as once, few or many, or as a class when expanded; others skip it.

>NA|TRBV27|NA|TRBJ1-6
CASSLSGVLPLHF
TGTGCCAGCAGTTTAAGCGGGGTCTTACCCCTCCACTTT
>NA|TRBV10-2|NA|TRBJ2-3
CASSEPGLLSTQYF
TGCGCCAGCAGTGAGCCGGGTCTCCTGTCGACGCAGTATTTT
>NA|TRBV2|NA|TRBJ1-5
CASGQGPDQPQHF
TGTGCCAGTGGCCAGGGTCCCGATCAGCCCCAGCATTTT
>NA|TRBV5-1|NA|TRBJ2-2
CASSLFAGDMNTGELFF
TGCGCCAGCAGCTTGTTTGCGGGGGACATGAACACCGGGGAGCTGTTTTTT
>once|TRBV6-5|TRBD2|TRBJ2-7
CASSNQRRGTYEQYF
TGTGCCAGCAGCAACCAGCGGCGGGGGACTTACGAGCAGTACTTC
>NA|TRBV30|NA|TRBJ1-2
CAWSLEVYGYTF
TGTGCCTGGAGCTTGGAGGTTTATGGCTACACCTTC
>NA|TRBV9|TRBD1|TRBJ1-4
CASSPRQGLNEKLFF
TGTGCCAGCAGCCCACGACAGGGCCTAAATGAAAAACTGTTTTTT
>NA|TRBV9|NA|TRBJ1-2
CASTTDPTGSYGYTF
TGTGCCAGCACCACCGACCCGACGGGGAGCTATGGCTACACCTTC
>NA|TRBV2|TRBD2|TRBJ2-5
CASQRGGPETQYF
TGTGCCAGCCAGCGGGGGGGCCCTGAGACCCAGTACTTC
>NA|TRBV5-1|NA|TRBJ2-5
CASSLKGETQYF
TGCGCCAGCAGCCTCAAGGGGGAGACCCAGTACTTC
>NA|TRBV6-5|TRBD1|TRBJ1-1
CATRTGVIWTEAFF
TGTGCCACCCGGACAGGGGTAATATGGACTGAAGCTTTCTTT
>NA|TRBV19|NA|TRBJ1-2
CASSSTGRTDTNGYTF
TGTGCCAGTAGTAGCACCGGGAGGACAGATACAAATGGCTACACCTTC
>once|TRBV28|NA|TRBJ1-4
CASSIQEKLFF
TGTGCCAGCAGTATACAGGAAAAACTGTTTTTT
>NA|TRBV28|NA|TRBJ1-2
CASSPAERETPYGYTF
TGTGCCAGCAGCCCAGCGGAAAGAGAAACTCCCTATGGCTACACCTTC
>NA|TRBV12-3/TRBV12-4|NA|TRBJ1-2
CASSLSGLYGYTF
TGTGCCAGCAGTCTTTCAGGGCTCTATGGCTACACCTTC
>NA|TRBV3-1/TRBV3-2|TRBD1|TRBJ1-3
CASSRHPTGAGNTIYF
TGTGCCAGCAGCCGTCATCCGACAGGGGCTGGAAACACCATATATTTT
>NA|TRBV27|TRBD1|TRBJ1-5
CASSPWTGGADQPQHF
TGTGCCAGCAGCCCCTGGACAGGGGGCGCGGATCAGCCCCAGCATTTT
>NA|TRBV5-8|NA|TRBJ1-6
CASSFTGGAGRAYNSPLHF
TGTGCCAGCAGCTTCACTGGGGGCGCCGGGAGGGCCTATAATTCACCCCTCCACTTT
>NA|TRBV5-1|NA|TRBJ1-1
CASTQAGGNTEAFF
TGCGCCAGCACCCAAGCCGGGGGGAACACTGAAGCTTTCTTT
>NA|TRBV5-4|NA|TRBJ1-2
CASSLGTAYGYTF
TGTGCCAGCAGCTTGGGGACAGCCTATGGCTACACCTTC
>NA|TRBV12-3/TRBV12-4|NA|TRBJ2-1
CASSQYNEQFF
TGTGCCAGCAGCCAATACAATGAGCAGTTCTTC
>NA|TRBV4-1|TRBD2|TRBJ2-5
CASSPTASGGYVETQYF
TGCGCCAGCAGCCCTACTGCAAGCGGGGGGTATGTAGAGACCCAGTACTTC
>NA|TRBV5-1|TRBD1|TRBJ1-1
CASSLGTGETEAFF
TGCGCCAGCAGCTTGGGGACAGGGGAAACTGAAGCTTTCTTT
>NA|TRBV15|NA|TRBJ1-6
CATSRVPDRESTLHF
TGTGCCACCAGCAGAGTCCCGGACAGAGAATCCACCCTCCACTTT
>NA|TRBV10-3|TRBD1|TRBJ1-2
CASEGAETYGYTF
TGTGCCTCGGAGGGGGCAGAGACCTATGGCTACACCTTC
>NA|TRBV5-1|NA|TRBJ2-3
CASSPRPSAGDTQYF
TGCGCCAGCAGCCCGAGGCCTAGCGCGGGAGATACGCAGTATTTT
>NA|TRBV12-3/TRBV12-4|NA|TRBJ1-1
CASSGAYTEAFF
TGTGCCAGCAGTGGGGCGTACACTGAAGCTTTCTTT
>NA|TRBV2|TRBD1|TRBJ1-5
CASSGTGEKQPQHF
TGTGCCAGCAGTGGGACAGGAGAGAAACAGCCCCAGCATTTT
>NA|TRBV27|TRBD2|TRBJ2-3
CASSLLAGVDTQYF
TGTGCCAGCAGTTTATTAGCGGGGGTAGATACGCAGTATTTT
>NA|TRBV19|NA|TRBJ1-5
CASRSLEGGYSNQPQHF
TGTGCCAGTAGATCTCTGGAGGGCGGGTATAGCAATCAGCCCCAGCATTTT